The 14 T cell receptor beta chains presented below share a single source sample, sequenced in a study of blood T cell repertoires in COVID-19. Profiling relied on immunoSEQ multiplex PCR, and the TCRdb table lists in-frame clones only, not all of them. The table records approximately 270,000 clones, about 90% of them present only once. The sample comprised PBMCs or T cells enriched from blood (not recorded which). The source is an older woman who had recovered from COVID-19.

V is TRBV30 and J is TRBJ2-4; 7 bases map to TRBD2. Trimming took 6 bases from V and 7 from J; bases not matched to a gene: 12. CDR1 and CDR2 (germline): GTSNPN, SVGIG (reference sequence). CDR3 length: 14 amino acids. Here the CDR3 DNA reads TGTGCCTGCCAACCGGCTAGCGGAGACAACATTCAGTACTTC. Translating gives CACQPASGDNIQYF.

This rearrangement joins TRBV6-5 to TRBJ2-7; D may be TRBD1 (6 bases). The CDR3 is 14 amino acids. Germline V gives CDR1 MNHEY, CDR2 SVGAGI. V lost 6 bases, J lost 3 bases, and 15 bases lay in between. In nucleotides, the CDR3 is TGTGCCAGCAGCCAAAGACAGGTTCTCTACGAGCAGTACTTC. Translation: CASSQRQVLYEQYF.

V usage is TRBV30 and J usage is TRBJ1-4; no firm D call. V was trimmed by 5 bases and J by 4 bases, leaving 11 bases between them. The CDR3 runs 13 residues. CDR1 and CDR2 (germline): GTSNPN, SVGIG (reference sequence). The CDR3 DNA is TGTGCCTGGGCGGGATCCATTAATGAAAAACTGTTTTTT. It is translated as CAWAGSINEKLFF.

The chain combines TRBV3-1 (or the pseudogene TRBV3-2) with TRBJ2-6, with D possibly TRBD2 on 6 matching bases. The CDR3 has 17 residues. V was shortened by 2 bases and J by 0 bases, with 11 bases between the two germline ends. The germline gives CDR1 LGHDT, CDR2 YNNKEL (reference sequence). This chain's CDR3 is CASSQYGGLSGANVLTF. Here the CDR3 DNA reads TGTGCCAGCAGCCAATATGGGGGACTCTCTGGGGCCAACGTCCTGACTTTC.

J is TRBJ2-2 and V is TRBV4-1; 11 bases are shared with TRBD2. The CDR3 has 16 amino acids. V dropped 4 bases and J dropped 3; count of bases not matched to a gene: 4. CDR1 and CDR2 from the germline V gene are MGHRA and YSYEKL. The CDR3 DNA is TGCGCCAGCAGCCCGGGACTAGCGGAGCACACCGGGGAGCTGTTTTTT. Its translation is CASSPGLAEHTGELFF.

CDR3 nucleotides: TGTGCCATCAGTGGACAGGGGGTCTCTGGAAACACCATATATTTT. Its protein product is CAISGQGVSGNTIYF. V is TRBV10-3 and J is TRBJ1-3, with TRBD1 identical over 9 bases. Trimming at V came to 4 bases and at J to 0 bases, leaving 1 base not matched to a gene. The CDR3 spans 15 residues. Germline CDR1 and CDR2: ENHRY and SYGVKD.

The chain recombines TRBV1 with TRBJ1-5; the table's D call TRBD1 went unverified against the DNA. TRBV1 constitutes a pseudogene. The length of the CDR3 is 14 residues. The CDR3 loop is CTRGPPTGHQPQHF. The CDR3 DNA reads TGCACCAGGGGGCCCCCGACAGGGCATCAGCCCCAGCATTTT.

V gene TRBV7-9 combines with J gene TRBJ1-6; perhaps TRBD1 as D (5 bases). The germline V gene has CDR1 SEHNR and CDR2 FQNEAQ (reference sequence). Trimming took off 5 bases at V and 9 bases at J, with 8 bases between the two ends. This CDR3 region has 12 residues. The CDR3 loop is CASSLGGSPLHF. The DNA of the CDR3 is TGTGCCAGCAGCCTGGGGGGTTCACCCCTCCACTTT.

A remark on this clone: The sample carries other DNA sequences with the same CDR3. This rearrangement joins TRBV7-2 to TRBJ1-4; D unclear. The CDR3 runs 14 residues. Trimming took 5 bases from V and 0 from J, leaving 7 bases between them. CDR1 is SGHTA, CDR2 FQGNSA, per germline. CDR3 region: CASSPTATNEKLFF. The CDR3 coding sequence is TGTGCCAGCAGCCCGACTGCAACTAATGAAAAACTGTTTTTT.

The V and J genes are TRBV7-8 and TRBJ1-4; 12 bases are shared with TRBD1. V was pared by 5 bases and J by 7 bases, with 8 bases of the junction left unmatched. Germline V gene sequence: CDR1 SGHVS, CDR2 FQNEAQ. This CDR3 contains 16 residues. CDR3 region: CASSKGDRGPTEKLFF. In DNA, the CDR3 is TGTGCCAGCAGCAAGGGGGACAGGGGGCCAACTGAAAAACTGTTTTTT.

As regards this clone: The same CDR3 arises from other DNA sequences in this sample as well. V gene TRBV10-3 combines with J gene TRBJ2-2, with D perhaps TRBD2 (5 bases). Germline values: CDR1 ENHRY, CDR2 SYGVKD. V was clipped by 8 bases and J by 1 base, with 5 bases between them. The CDR3 runs 12 residues. CDR3 in DNA: TGTGCCATCGGGAGGAACACCGGGGAGCTGTTTTTT. It specifies CAIGRNTGELFF.

The genes are TRBV5-8 and TRBJ2-1, with D possibly being TRBD1 (6 bases). Germline assignment: CDR1 SGHTS and CDR2 YDEGEE. V shed 0 bases and J shed 8 bases, with 18 bases lying between them. This CDR3 is built from 16 residues. CDR3 region: CASSLGTGLLLYEQFF. The CDR3, as DNA: TGTGCCAGCAGCTTGGGAACAGGGCTACTACTCTATGAGCAGTTCTTC.

This chain connects TRBV7-9 to TRBJ2-6, with 10 bases matching TRBD1. The CDR3 sequence is 16 residues long. CDR1 and CDR2 from the germline V gene are SEHNR and FQNEAQ (reference sequence). Trimming removed 5 bases from V and 0 bases from J; junction bases left unmatched: 1. The CDR3 is CASSRDRGSGANVLTF. The CDR3 DNA sequence: TGTGCCAGCAGCCGGGACAGGGGCTCTGGGGCCAACGTCCTGACTTTC.

V usage is TRBV28 and J usage is TRBJ1-5; D remains unclear. V was trimmed by 9 bases and J by 0 bases, leaving 12 bases between them. Germline loops: CDR1 MDHEN, CDR2 SYDVKM. This CDR3 is 14 amino acids long. As DNA, the CDR3 is TGTGCCAGTACCGTCTTAGATAGCAATCAGCCCCAGCATTTT. Protein: CASTVLDSNQPQHF.